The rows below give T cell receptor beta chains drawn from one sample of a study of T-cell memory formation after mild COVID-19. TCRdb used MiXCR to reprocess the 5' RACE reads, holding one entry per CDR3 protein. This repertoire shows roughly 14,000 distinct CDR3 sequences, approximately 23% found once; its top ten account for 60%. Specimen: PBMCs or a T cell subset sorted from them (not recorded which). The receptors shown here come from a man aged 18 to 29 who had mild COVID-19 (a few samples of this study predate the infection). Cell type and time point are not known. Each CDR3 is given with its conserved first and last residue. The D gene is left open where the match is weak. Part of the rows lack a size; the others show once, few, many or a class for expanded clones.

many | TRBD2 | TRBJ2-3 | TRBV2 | CASRPSGDTSTDTQYF | TGTGCCAGCAGGCCTAGCGGGGATACTAGCACAGATACGCAGTATTTT
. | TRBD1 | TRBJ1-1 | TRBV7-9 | CASSPLYLGTGGRTEAFF | TGTGCCAGCAGCCCATTATACCTCGGGACAGGGGGAAGGACTGAAGCTTTCTTT
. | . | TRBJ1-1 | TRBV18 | CASSPRYSLNTEAFF | TGTGCCAGCTCACCACGGTATTCCCTGAACACTGAAGCTTTCTTT
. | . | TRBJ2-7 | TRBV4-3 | CASSQDAGYEQYF | TGCGCCAGCAGCCAAGACGCAGGGTACGAGCAGTACTTC
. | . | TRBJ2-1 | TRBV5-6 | CAIGPGGRHNEQFF | TGTGCCATCGGCCCCGGGGGACGGCACAATGAGCAGTTCTTC
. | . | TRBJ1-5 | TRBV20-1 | CSARRGGSQPQHF | TGCAGTGCTAGGCGCGGCGGGAGTCAGCCCCAGCATTTT
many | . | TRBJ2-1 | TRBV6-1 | CASSEAWSQGSYNEQFF | TGTGCCAGCAGTGAAGCGTGGAGCCAGGGATCCTACAATGAGCAGTTCTTC
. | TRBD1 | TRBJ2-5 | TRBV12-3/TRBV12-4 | CASSLAGTDQETQYF | TGTGCCAGCAGTCTCGCCGGGACAGACCAAGAGACCCAGTACTTC
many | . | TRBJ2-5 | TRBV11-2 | CASSLGGGTLDQETQYF | TGTGCCAGCAGCTTAGGAGGGGGGACTCTCGACCAAGAGACCCAGTACTTC
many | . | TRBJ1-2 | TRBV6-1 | CASSEGWEANGYTF | TGTGCCAGCAGTGAGGGTTGGGAAGCGAATGGCTACACCTTC
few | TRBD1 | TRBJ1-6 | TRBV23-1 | CASSQQGGSPLHF | TGCGCCAGCAGTCAACAGGGGGGGTCACCCCTCCACTTT
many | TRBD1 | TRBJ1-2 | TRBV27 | CASSSLGTGCYGYTF | TGTGCCAGCAGTTCCCTCGGGACAGGGTGCTATGGCTACACCTTC
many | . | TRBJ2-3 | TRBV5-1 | CASSPGPDTQYF | TGCGCCAGCAGCCCGGGGCCAGATACGCAGTATTTT
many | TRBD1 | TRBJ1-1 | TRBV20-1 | CSALRDRAGTEAFF | TGCAGTGCTCTCCGGGACAGGGCAGGAACTGAAGCTTTCTTT
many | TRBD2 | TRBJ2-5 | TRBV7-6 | CASRPSLAGAETQYF | TGTGCCAGCAGACCCTCACTAGCGGGGGCAGAGACCCAGTACTTC
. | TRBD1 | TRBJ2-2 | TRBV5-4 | CASSLWTGVPNTGELFF | TGTGCCAGCAGCTTATGGACAGGCGTTCCGAACACCGGGGAGCTGTTTTTT
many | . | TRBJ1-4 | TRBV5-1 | CASTSRPDFNEKLFF | TGCGCCAGCACTAGTCGACCGGACTTTAATGAAAAACTGTTTTTT
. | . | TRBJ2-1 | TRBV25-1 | CASSAAGLLNEQFF | TGTGCCAGCAGTGCGGCGGGGCTCCTCAATGAGCAGTTCTTC
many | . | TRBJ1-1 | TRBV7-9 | CASSLDWGPEAFF | TGTGCCAGCAGCTTAGATTGGGGTCCTGAAGCTTTCTTT
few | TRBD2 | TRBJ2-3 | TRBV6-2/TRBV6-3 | CASSLVSERGESTDTQYF | TGTGCCAGCAGTTTGGTCTCTGAACGGGGGGAAAGCACAGATACGCAGTATTTT
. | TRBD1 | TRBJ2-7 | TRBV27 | CASSANTGGYEQYF | TGTGCCAGCAGTGCAAATACAGGGGGCTACGAGCAGTACTTC
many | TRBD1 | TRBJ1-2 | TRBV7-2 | CASNSPRDRGRYYGYTF | TGTGCCAGCAACTCCCCCCGGGACAGGGGAAGGTACTATGGCTACACCTTC
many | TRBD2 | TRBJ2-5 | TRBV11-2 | CASSSPRGLAGGPVQETQYF | TGTGCCAGCAGCTCGCCCCGTGGGCTAGCGGGGGGGCCGGTACAAGAGACCCAGTACTTC
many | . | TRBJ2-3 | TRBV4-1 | CASSQLAVPDTQYF | TGCGCCAGCAGCCAATTAGCGGTCCCAGATACGCAGTATTTT
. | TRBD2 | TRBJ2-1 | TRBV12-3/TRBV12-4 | CASSSLAGGPYNEQFF | TGTGCCAGCAGTTCACTAGCGGGGGGTCCCTACAATGAGCAGTTCTTC
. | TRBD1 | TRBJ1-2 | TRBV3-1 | CASSWPGQPNYGYTF | TGTGCCAGCAGTTGGCCGGGACAGCCTAACTATGGCTACACCTTC
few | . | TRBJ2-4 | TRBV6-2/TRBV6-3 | CAAGRTKNIQYF | TGTGCCGCAGGGCGGACCAAAAACATTCAGTACTTC
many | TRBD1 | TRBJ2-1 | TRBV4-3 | CASSQESRDRATEVEQFF | TGCGCCAGCAGCCAAGAGAGTCGGGACAGGGCAACCGAGGTTGAGCAGTTCTTC
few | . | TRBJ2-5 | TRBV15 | CATSRTREAQETQYF | TGTGCCACCAGCAGAACCCGAGAGGCTCAAGAGACCCAGTACTTC
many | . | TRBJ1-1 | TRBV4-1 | CASRGPFGRNTEAFF | TGCGCCAGCAGGGGACCCTTTGGTCGGAACACTGAAGCTTTCTTT
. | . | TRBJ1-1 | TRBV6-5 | CASSYSIPGAPNTEAFF | TGTGCCAGCAGTTACTCTATCCCTGGCGCCCCGAACACTGAAGCTTTCTTT
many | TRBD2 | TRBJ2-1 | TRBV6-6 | CASSYLSPGGPNNEQFF | TGTGCCAGCAGTTACCTATCCCCGGGGGGGCCGAACAATGAGCAGTTCTTC
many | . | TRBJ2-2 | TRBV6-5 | CASSYQGPGELFF | TGTGCCAGCAGCTACCAGGGTCCCGGGGAGCTGTTTTTT
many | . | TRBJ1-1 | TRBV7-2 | CASSLVGRRNTEAFF | TGTGCCAGCAGCTTAGTAGGAAGGAGGAACACTGAAGCTTTCTTT
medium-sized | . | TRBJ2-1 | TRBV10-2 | CAVLRDNYNEQFF | TGCGCCGTACTCCGGGACAATTACAATGAGCAGTTCTTC
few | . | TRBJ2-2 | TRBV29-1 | CSVVTGRTGRVEELFF | TGCAGCGTTGTTACAGGACGGACAGGGAGGGTCGAGGAGCTGTTTTTT
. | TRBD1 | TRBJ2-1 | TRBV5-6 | CASSLYGTGGNEQFF | TGTGCCAGCAGCTTGTACGGGACAGGGGGCAATGAGCAGTTCTTC
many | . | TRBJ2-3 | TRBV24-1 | CATSDLNADTQYF | TGTGCCACCAGTGATTTGAACGCAGATACGCAGTATTTT
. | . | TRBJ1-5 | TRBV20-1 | CSAQAPNQPQHF | TGCAGTGCCCAAGCTCCCAATCAGCCCCAGCATTTT
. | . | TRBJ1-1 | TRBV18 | CASSSARLDTEAFF | TGTGCCAGCTCCTCGGCTCGCCTGGACACTGAAGCTTTCTTT
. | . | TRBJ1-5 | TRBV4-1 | CASSTFAGNQPQHF | TGCGCCAGCAGCACATTTGCGGGCAATCAGCCCCAGCATTTT